This T cell receptor beta chain was identified in a study of tumour-infiltrating T cells in Burkitt lymphoma. Study in general: The Burkitt lymphoma cohort spanned all epidemiological subtypes. Repertoire clonality predicted overall and progression-free survival. Study-wide results and caveats: Several public clonotypes were shared across many Burkitt lymphoma patients.

Repertoires were generated with immunoSEQ multiplex PCR, while TCRdb's copy carries only in-frame clones and drops some. The repertoire holds under 800 clones, with nearly 96% as singletons. Regarding this clone: No antigen is known for it.

V lost 3 bases and J 3 bases, leaving 21 bases between the germline ends. Germline loops: CDR1 LNHDA, CDR2 SQIVND (reference sequence). This CDR3 region has 18 residues. The TCR comes from a human donor with Burkitt lymphoma. V and J are TRBV19 and TRBJ1-5; D gene unclear. Sequences were obtained from tumor tissue. The CDR3 here is CASSIRIIEGYNNQPQHF. As DNA, the CDR3 is TGTGCCAGTAGTATCCGTATTATCGAGGGATATAACAATCAGCCCCAGCATTTT.